The 9 T cell receptor beta chains presented below share a single source sample, sequenced in a study of T cell responses to AZD1222 COVID-19 vaccine. Profiling relied on immunoSEQ multiplex PCR, and the TCRdb table lists in-frame clones only, not all of them. The repertoire has under 100,000 clones, around nine tenths of them found once; the top ten carry roughly 5.6%. Material: peripheral blood, obtained on day 0 of AZD1222 vaccination. Receptors were obtained from an adult in good health.

V usage is TRBV7-2 and J usage is TRBJ1-6; D is unclear. Germline CDR1 reads SGHTA; CDR2 reads FQGNSA. V gave up 5 bases and J gave up 14 bases, with 10 bases separating them. CDR3 size: 11 residues. The CDR3 DNA reads TGTGCCAGCAGCCTCGCCCGGGCCCTCCACTTT. It translates to CASSLARALHF.

The chain has TRBV18 and TRBJ1-3, with D maybe TRBD1 (5 bases). Germline V gene lookup returns CDR1 KGHSH and CDR2 LQKENI. CDR3 length: 14 residues. The germline V and J ends were trimmed by 0 bases and 4 bases, with 7 bases remaining between them. CDR3 in amino acids: CASSPPGDGNTIYF. The CDR3 DNA follows: TGTGCCAGCTCACCACCAGGGGACGGAAACACCATATATTTT.

This clone was detected a few times. The chain joins TRBV6-6 to TRBJ1-1, with 7 bases identical to TRBD1. With 6 bases clipped from V and 1 base from J, the junction kept 5 bases outside the gene matches. This CDR3 spans 14 amino acids. Germline V gene lookup returns CDR1 MNHNY and CDR2 SVGAGI (reference sequence). CDR3 in DNA: TGTGCCAGCAGCGGACAGGTCGGGAACACTGAAGCTTTCTTT. Protein product: CASSGQVGNTEAFF.

V and J are TRBV18 and TRBJ1-6, with D uncertain. V lost 5 bases and J 7 bases, leaving 15 bases between the germline ends. The germline gives CDR1 KGHSH, CDR2 LQKENI. The CDR3 spans 15 residues. CDR3 loop: CASSTTSQQNSPLHF. The CDR3 DNA reads TGTGCCAGCTCAACGACGTCGCAACAGAATTCACCCCTCCACTTT.

The rearrangement joins TRBV25-1 to TRBJ1-3, with D possibly being TRBD1 (5 bases). This CDR3 spans 17 amino acids. Trimming removed 3 bases at V and 3 bases at J, with 18 bases between. CDR1 is MGHDK, CDR2 SYGVNS, per germline. The CDR3, as DNA: TGTGCCAGCAGTGAGTCCTCTCCAGGTCAGGGTGGAAACACCATATATTTT. Translated: CASSESSPGQGGNTIYF.

The chain carries TRBV19 and TRBJ1-5, with D unresolved. The germline V and J ends were trimmed by 3 bases and 4 bases, with 4 bases remaining between them. CDR3 length: 12 residues. CDR1 and CDR2 (germline): LNHDA, SQIVND (reference sequence). The CDR3 DNA reads TGTGCCAGTAGTATGGTTAATCAGCCCCAGCATTTT. Translating it yields CASSMVNQPQHF.

V gene TRBV5-1 combines with J gene TRBJ2-3; the D is unclear. The V gene lost 0 bases and the J gene lost 6 bases, with 5 bases spanning the gap. The CDR3 runs 12 residues. CDR1 and CDR2 from the germline V gene are SGHRS and YFSETQ. CDR3 in DNA: TGCGCCAGCAGCTTGGCCGGGGATACGCAGTATTTT. Translated, it gives CASSLAGDTQYF.

The chain employs TRBV18 and TRBJ2-6; D not resolved. In germline, CDR1 is KGHSH, CDR2 LQKENI. The CDR3 spans 15 residues. V was pared by 2 bases and J by 0 bases, with 5 bases between. DNA of the CDR3: TGTGCCAGCTCACCAACTGGCTCTGGGGCCAACGTCCTGACTTTC. This sequence encodes CASSPTGSGANVLTF.

The genes are TRBV2 and TRBJ1-5; no firm D call. CDR3 length equals 14 residues. V was shortened by 3 bases and J by 0 bases, with 6 bases between the two germline ends. Germline values: CDR1 SNHLY, CDR2 FYNNEI. This CDR3 reads CASSENVSNQPQHF. The CDR3 DNA reads as TGTGCCAGCAGTGAGAACGTTAGCAATCAGCCCCAGCATTTT. Filled out from reference TRBV2 and TRBJ1-5, the complete variable domain reads EPEVTQTPSHQVTQMGQEVILRCVPISNHLYFYWYRQILGQKVEFLVSFYNNEISEKSEIFDDQFSVERPDGSNFTLKIRSTKLEDSAMYFCASSENVSNQPQHFGDGTRLSIL.